These 7 T cell receptor beta chains originate from one sample sequenced in a study of blood T cell repertoires in COVID-19 (dated by TCRdb to 2020 to 2022). To prepare the library, the immunoSEQ multiplex PCR assay was applied. TCRdb took over this immuneACCESS table, retaining in-frame rearrangements with V and J assigned. Such tables are incomplete; in checked studies, under half of the missing clones stem from an unresolved V gene, and the remainder is unexplained. In all, the sample holds nearly 200,000 clones, and roughly 90% of those were seen once. 7.5% to 10% of the sample comes from the top ten. The sequencing sample was made of PBMCs or T cells enriched from blood (not recorded which). These receptors all come from a woman under 30 who had recovered from COVID-19.

V usage is TRBV3-1 (or the pseudogene TRBV3-2) and J usage is TRBJ2-5, with 8 nucleotides matching TRBD2. The length of the CDR3 is 15 residues. Germline CDR1 reads LGHDT; CDR2 reads YNNKEL (reference sequence). The junction had 5 bases not matched to a gene; V was cut back by 3 bases and J by 2 bases. The CDR3 bases are TGTGCCAGCAGCCACCAGCGGGGGACTCAAGAGACCCAGTACTTC. It translates to CASSHQRGTQETQYF.

The rearrangement joins TRBV30 to TRBJ1-1, with D tentatively TRBD1 (6 bases). Germline CDR1 reads GTSNPN; CDR2 reads SVGIG (reference sequence). V was clipped by 0 bases and J by 4 bases, with 12 bases between them. There are 14 residues in the CDR3. The CDR3 region has the DNA TGTGCCTGGAGTGTCCTACAGGGACGCACTGAAGCTTTCTTT. Protein product: CAWSVLQGRTEAFF.

V usage is TRBV10-3 and J usage is TRBJ2-5; 9 bases map to TRBD2. This CDR3 has 15 residues. After removal of 2 bases from V and 1 base from J, the junction contained 2 bases not matched to a gene. The germline V gene has CDR1 ENHRY and CDR2 SYGVKD. CDR3 sequence (DNA): TGTGCCATCAGTGAGCCGACTAGCGGCCAAGAGACCCAGTACTTC. Translating gives CAISEPTSGQETQYF.

This clone was observed once. The chain is built from TRBV2 and TRBJ1-5; weak D call: TRBD1 (5 bases). Deletions cut 2 bases from V and 4 bases from J, with 12 bases between. CDR3 size: 15 residues. Per the germline V gene, CDR1 is SNHLY and CDR2 is FYNNEI. The CDR3 DNA reads TGTGCCAGCAGTGAACTACGGCAGGGAAATCAGCCCCAGCATTTT. Its translation is CASSELRQGNQPQHF.

The chain has TRBV4-1 and TRBJ1-4, with TRBD1 identical over 10 bases. V shed 2 bases and J 8 bases; nucleotides not matched to a gene: 8. This CDR3 region has 16 residues. Germline values: CDR1 MGHRA, CDR2 YSYEKL. The CDR3 loop is CASSQPTGGAREKLFF. The CDR3 region has the DNA TGCGCCAGCAGCCAACCGACAGGGGGCGCTCGGGAAAAACTGTTTTTT.

J is TRBJ1-3 and V is TRBV4-2, with a weak D call TRBD1 (5 bases). V was pared by 4 bases and J by 2 bases, with 18 bases between. Germline V CDR1 and CDR2: LGHNA, YNFKEQ. This CDR3 is 17 amino acids long. The CDR3 coding sequence is TGTGCCAGCAGCCTCTTGGTGGGGCCTTCGACTGGAAACACCATATATTTT. This codes for CASSLLVGPSTGNTIYF.

The rearrangement joins TRBV27 to TRBJ2-1; possible D gene TRBD1, 5 bases. V was clipped by 1 base and J by 0 bases, with 10 bases between them. Germline-derived CDR1 and CDR2 are MNHEY and SMNVEV (reference sequence). CDR3 size: 16 residues. In DNA, the CDR3 is TGTGCCAGCAGTTTATGGCAGGGAAGCTCCTACAATGAGCAGTTCTTC. Protein: CASSLWQGSSYNEQFF.